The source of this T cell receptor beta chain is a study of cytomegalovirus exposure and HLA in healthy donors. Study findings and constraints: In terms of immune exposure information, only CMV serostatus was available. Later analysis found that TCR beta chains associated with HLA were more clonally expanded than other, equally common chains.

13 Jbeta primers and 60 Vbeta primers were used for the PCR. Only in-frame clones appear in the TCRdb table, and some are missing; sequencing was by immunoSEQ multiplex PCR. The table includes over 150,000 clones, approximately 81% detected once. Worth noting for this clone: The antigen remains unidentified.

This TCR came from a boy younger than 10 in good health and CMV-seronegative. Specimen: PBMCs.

The CDR3 reads CASRDQGSYNSPLHF. CDR3 bases: TGTGCCAGCAGGGACCAGGGTTCCTATAATTCACCCCTCCACTTT. The chain links TRBV6-1 to TRBJ1-6; D possibly corresponds to TRBD1 (5 bases). The CDR3 contains 15 residues. Germline V gene sequence: CDR1 MNHNS, CDR2 SASEGT. Deletions cut 6 bases from V and 1 base from J, with 10 bases between.